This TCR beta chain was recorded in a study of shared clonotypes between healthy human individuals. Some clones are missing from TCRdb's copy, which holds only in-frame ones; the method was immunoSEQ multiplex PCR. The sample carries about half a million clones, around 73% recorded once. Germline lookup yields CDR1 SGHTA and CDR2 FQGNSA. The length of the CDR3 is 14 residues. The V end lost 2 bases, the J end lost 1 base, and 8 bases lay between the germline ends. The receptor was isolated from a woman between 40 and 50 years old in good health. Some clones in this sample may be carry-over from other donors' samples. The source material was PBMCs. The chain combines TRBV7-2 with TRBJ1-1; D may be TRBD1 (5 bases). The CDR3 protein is CASSLWGRNTEAFF. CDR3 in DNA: TGTGCCAGCAGCTTATGGGGCCGGAACACTGAAGCTTTCTTT.